This T cell receptor (beta chain) derives from a study of T-cell memory formation after mild COVID-19. This clonotype was recorded a few times. TCRdb reprocessed the 5' RACE reads with MiXCR, giving one entry per CDR3 protein. The sample holds more than 150,000 distinct CDR3 sequences; roughly 10% are singletons and the top ten take 3% to 4%. The receptor was derived from a man aged 18 to 30 who had mild COVID-19 (a few samples of this study predate the infection). Cell type and time point are not known. Sequencing input: PBMCs or a T cell subset sorted from them (not recorded which).

The CDR3 region has the DNA TGTGCCAGCAGCTTACGTCCGGGTATTAACTATGGCTACACCTTC. This sequence encodes CASSLRPGINYGYTF. V gene TRBV7-3 combines with J gene TRBJ1-2; D remains ambiguous. In germline, CDR1 is SGHTA, CDR2 FQGTGA. CDR3 length: 15 residues. The V end was cut by 2 bases, the J end by 1 base, with 11 bases between.